This TCR beta chain was recorded in a study of untreated major depressive disorder. Sequencing was performed with immunoSEQ multiplex PCR; in TCRdb, only in-frame clones are kept and a portion is missing. The sample has some 21,000 clones; 87% are singletons. This CDR3 is built from 12 residues. From germline, CDR1 is MGHDK and CDR2 SYGVNS. V lost 6 bases, J lost 6 bases, and 12 bases lay in between. This chain connects TRBV25-1 to TRBJ2-7, with D unresolved. The sample was CD4+ T cells from PBMCs. This receptor was taken from a woman aged 25 to 45 in good health. CDR3 region: CASSLGYSEQYF. The CDR3 DNA reads TGTGCCAGCAGCCTCGGGTACTCCGAGCAGTACTTC.